These 14 T cell receptor beta chains were sequenced from one sample in a study of identical twins. Via MiXCR, TCRdb re-called the 5' RACE reads, giving one row per CDR3 protein. The sample yields approximately 500,000 distinct CDR3 sequences, more than 20% seen once. The sample was also linked to a second study, of T cells expressing NK-cell markers.

Sequencing used CD4+ T cells sorted from blood. The receptors stem from a woman aged 18-29 years in good health.

The V gene is TRBV27, the J gene TRBJ2-7; D call uncertain. The V end was cut by 3 bases, the J end by 6 bases, with 12 bases between. Germline V CDR1 and CDR2: MNHEY, SMNVEV (reference sequence). The length of the CDR3 is 13 residues. The CDR3, as DNA: TGTGCCAGCAGTTTGTGGATTCCGGGCGAGCAGTACTTC. It encodes CASSLWIPGEQYF.

This clonotype has a handful of counts. The gene calls are TRBV7-2 and TRBJ1-1; D gene ambiguous. The CDR3 is 14 residues long. Germline-derived CDR1 and CDR2 are SGHTA and FQGNSA. The germline V and J ends were trimmed by 3 bases and 4 bases, with 12 bases remaining between them. CDR3 nucleotide sequence: TGTGCCAGCAGCTTGGAAAGGCTTATCACTGAAGCTTTCTTT. Its protein product is CASSLERLITEAFF.

This clonotype has just a few counts. V usage is TRBV24-1 and J usage is TRBJ2-2; TRBD1 might be the D (5 bases). Germline V CDR1 and CDR2: KGHDR, SFDVKD. The CDR3 has 16 residues. Trimming shortened V by 3 bases and J by 2 bases, and 12 bases separated the two germline ends. CDR3 in amino acids: CATSDPGQGNTGELFF. The CDR3 bases are TGTGCCACCAGTGATCCCGGGCAGGGAAACACCGGGGAGCTGTTTTTT.

The chain carries TRBV11-3 and TRBJ2-1; D assignment may be TRBD1 or TRBD2 (5 bases each). CDR1 SGHNT and CDR2 YENEEA come from the germline V gene. The CDR3 contains 13 residues. Trimming pared 4 bases from V and 8 bases from J, leaving 12 bases between. The CDR3, as DNA: TGTGCCAGCAGCTCGGGACCAGCCCATGAGCAGTTCTTC. It codes for CASSSGPAHEQFF.

The chain recombines TRBV5-5 with TRBJ2-7; maybe TRBD1 (6 bases). V gave up 4 bases and J gave up 1 base, with 9 bases separating them. The CDR3 loop spans 13 amino acids. Germline V gives CDR1 SGHKS, CDR2 YYEKEE (reference sequence). DNA for the CDR3: TGTGCCAGCAGCGCCGGACAGTCCTACGAGCAGTACTTC. Protein sequence: CASSAGQSYEQYF.

The CDR3 reads CASSLRRAEDTQYF. The CDR3 region has the DNA TGTGCCAGCAGCCTACGACGAGCGGAAGATACGCAGTATTTT. This chain uses TRBV7-8 with TRBJ2-3; D might be TRBD2 (5 bases). The ends were cut back, 5 bases at V and 5 bases at J, with 14 bases in the middle. Per germline, CDR1 SGHVS and CDR2 FQNEAQ. This CDR3 comprises 14 residues. The full variable domain, with the rest looked up from reference TRBV7-8 and TRBJ2-3, is GAGVSQSPRYKVAKRGQDVALRCDPISGHVSLFWYQQALGQGPEFLTYFQNEAQLDKSGLPSDRFFAERPEGSVSTLKIQRTQQEDSAVYLCASSLRRAEDTQYFGPGTRLTVL.

The chain employs TRBV12-5 and TRBJ2-1, with TRBD1 matching over 8 bases. Germline lookup yields CDR1 LGHNT and CDR2 FRNRAP. The V segment lost 2 bases and the J segment 14 bases; nucleotides outside the gene matches: 2. The CDR3 contains 11 residues. CDR3 region: CASGLPGQEFF. CDR3 coding DNA: TGTGCTAGTGGTTTGCCGGGACAGGAGTTCTTC.

This clonotype was detected a few times. The gene calls are TRBV10-3 and TRBJ2-7; D call uncertain. The CDR3 has 12 residues. V lost 0 bases and J lost 5, with 5 bases in between. Germline loops: CDR1 ENHRY, CDR2 SYGVKD. The CDR3 DNA reads TGTGCCATCAGTGAGTCTGAAGACGAGCAGTACTTC. It yields the protein CAISESEDEQYF.

This clonotype was counted only a few times. The chain employs TRBV20-1 and TRBJ2-1; either TRBD1 or TRBD2 may supply D (5 bases each). In germline, CDR1 is DFQATT, CDR2 SNEGSKA (reference sequence). The V and J ends lost 4 bases and 3 bases respectively, with 13 bases between them. The CDR3 length is 14 residues. Here the CDR3 reads CSAKRERGYNEQFF. The CDR3 DNA follows: TGCAGTGCTAAAAGGGAGAGGGGCTACAATGAGCAGTTCTTC.

This clonotype occurred many times. The rearrangement joins TRBV7-9 to TRBJ2-3; either TRBD1 or TRBD2 may fit D (5 bases each). The CDR3 has 17 amino acids. Germline CDR1 reads SEHNR; CDR2 reads FQNEAQ (reference sequence). Trimming left V 2 bases short and J 1 base short, with 16 bases between. CDR3 nucleotides: TGTGCCAGCAGCTTACAGGGTAGAGGGTATGGCACAGATACGCAGTATTTT. Its translation: CASSLQGRGYGTDTQYF.

This clonotype showed up just a few times. The chain uses TRBV12-3 or TRBV12-4 and TRBJ1-3, with D unclear. This CDR3 is 12 amino acids long. V gave up 5 bases and J gave up 3 bases, with 5 bases separating them. The CDR3 region has the DNA TGTGCCAGCAGTGTTAATGGAAACACCATATATTTT. Translated: CASSVNGNTIYF.

This clonotype was picked up a small number of times. The V gene is TRBV11-2, the J gene TRBJ2-4; 7 positions agree with TRBD2. V dropped 4 bases and J dropped 0; count of bases not matched to a gene: 15. This CDR3 contains 19 residues. Germline CDR1 and CDR2: SGHAT and FQNNGV. CDR3 amino acids: CASSSPPMGLTKAKNIQYF. CDR3 bases: TGTGCCAGCAGCTCCCCGCCCATGGGACTAACAAAAGCCAAAAACATTCAGTACTTC.

This clonotype was detected only a few times. V and J are TRBV5-1 and TRBJ1-2, with no clear D. Deletions cut 0 bases from V and 0 bases from J, with 6 bases between. Germline CDR1 and CDR2: SGHRS and YFSETQ. This CDR3 is 14 amino acids long. CDR3 DNA sequence: TGCGCCAGCAGCTTGGGACTGACTAACTATGGCTACACCTTC. As protein: CASSLGLTNYGYTF. Full variable domain (remainder filled in from reference TRBV5-1 and TRBJ1-2): KAGVTQTPRYLIKTRGQQVTLSCSPISGHRSVSWYQQTPGQGLQFLFEYFSETQRNKGNFPGRFSGRQFSNSRSEMNVSTLELGDSALYLCASSLGLTNYGYTFGSGTRLTVV.

This clonotype was seen a few times. This chain uses TRBV18 with TRBJ2-2, with TRBD2 matching over 11 bases. CDR1 is KGHSH, CDR2 LQKENI, per germline. The CDR3 totals 20 residues. V was pared by 1 base and J by 2 bases, with 12 bases of the junction left unmatched. The CDR3 bases are TGTGCCAGCTCACCACGTCCGTTGACTAGCGGGGCTCCAAACACCGGGGAGCTGTTTTTT. Amino acids: CASSPRPLTSGAPNTGELFF.